A single sample is the source of the 21 T cell receptor beta chains below, sequenced in a study of blood T cell repertoires in COVID-19 (dated by TCRdb to the early 2020s). Libraries came from the immunoSEQ multiplex PCR assay. In TCRdb, the immuneACCESS table is reduced to in-frame sequences with V and J assigned. These tables do not hold every clone; where another copy was compared, an unresolved V gene accounts for under half, and the others remain unexplained. This sample has about 75,000 clones in its table, and roughly 87% of those were observed once. Roughly 7% of the sample belongs to the ten largest clones. The sample consisted of peripheral blood. The source is a woman in her fifties or sixties with acute or convalescent COVID-19.

V and J are TRBV19 and TRBJ2-3; 8 bases map to TRBD1. With V trimmed by 6 bases and J by 1 base, 0 bases remained unmatched. The germline CDR1 and CDR2 sequences are LNHDA and SQIVND (reference sequence). This CDR3 has 13 amino acids. The DNA for the CDR3 is TGTGCCAGTAGGGACAGGGGCACAGATACGCAGTATTTT. This gives the protein CASRDRGTDTQYF.

This clone was counted between two and nine times. The chain is built from TRBV28 and TRBJ2-1, with 10 bases identical to TRBD2. Trimming removed 7 bases from V and 2 bases from J; junction bases left unmatched: 8. This CDR3 has 16 residues. CDR1 is MDHEN, CDR2 SYDVKM, per germline. CDR3 sequence: CASNQAGTSAYNEQFF. The CDR3 DNA follows: TGTGCCAGCAACCAAGCCGGGACTAGCGCCTACAATGAGCAGTTCTTC.

The V and J genes are TRBV5-8 and TRBJ2-5; D is undetermined. CDR3 length: 14 residues. V was shortened by 5 bases and J by 5 bases, with 16 bases between the two germline ends. CDR1 is SGHTS and CDR2 is YDEGEE in the germline V gene. This CDR3 reads CASSRGPGAETQYF. DNA for the CDR3: TGTGCCAGCAGTCGCGGTCCCGGCGCTGAGACCCAGTACTTC.

Notes on this clone: It may be a read error: a sequence one base away is much more abundant. The chain carries TRBV9 and TRBJ1-1, with D maybe TRBD1 (5 bases). The CDR3 is made up of 13 amino acids. Trimming removed 4 bases from V and 2 bases from J, with 9 bases in between. Germline V gene data show CDR1 as SGDLS and CDR2 as YYNGEE. The CDR3 is CASSPDSNTEAFF. The DNA of the CDR3 is TGTGCCAGCAGCCCAGACAGTAACACTGAAGCTTTCTTT.

The chain joins TRBV30 to TRBJ2-7; TRBD2 agrees at 7 bases. V lost 3 bases, J lost 2 bases, and 10 bases stayed unmatched. From germline, CDR1 is GTSNPN and CDR2 SVGIG (reference sequence). The CDR3 contains 15 residues. As DNA, the CDR3 is TGTGCCTGGAGCGACACGGGGAGGGGAACCTACGAGCAGTACTTC. Protein product: CAWSDTGRGTYEQYF.

V usage is TRBV6-5 and J usage is TRBJ2-3, with 9 bases fitting TRBD1. The CDR3 covers 12 residues. V shed 10 bases, J shed 4 bases, and the junction held 3 bases outside the gene matches. CDR1 and CDR2 from the germline V gene are MNHEY and SVGAGI. CDR3: CATRTGADTQYF. CDR3 coding DNA: TGTGCCACCCGGACAGGGGCAGATACGCAGTATTTT.

This rearrangement joins TRBV24-1 to TRBJ2-1, with TRBD1 matching over 7 bases. V gave up 3 bases and J gave up 8 bases; unmatched junction bases: 9. Germline V CDR1 and CDR2: KGHDR, SFDVKD. The CDR3 is 15 residues long. CDR3 DNA sequence: TGTGCCACCAGTGATCCCAGGACAGGTAACTATGAGCAGTTCTTC. Protein sequence: CATSDPRTGNYEQFF.

This chain joins TRBV11-1 and TRBJ2-4, with D possibly TRBD1 on 6 matching bases. The germline V and J ends were trimmed by 5 bases and 0 bases, with 14 bases remaining between them. Germline CDR1 is SGHAT and CDR2 is FQDESV (reference sequence). The CDR3 spans 16 residues. CDR3: CASSPRGHQAKNIQYF. The CDR3 DNA sequence: TGTGCCAGCAGCCCCAGGGGTCATCAAGCCAAAAACATTCAGTACTTC.

The chain joins TRBV2 to TRBJ1-5, with TRBD1 matching over 7 bases. The ends lost 5 bases at V and 1 base at J; junction bases unmatched: 2. This CDR3 is 14 amino acids long. CDR1 is SNHLY, CDR2 FYNNEI, per germline. The CDR3 DNA follows: TGTGCCAGCAGTCGACAGGGAAGCAATCAGCCCCAGCATTTT. Its protein product is CASSRQGSNQPQHF.

The V call is TRBV30, the J call TRBJ1-6; no definite D call. The CDR3 extends over 13 amino acids. Germline CDR1 is GTSNPN and CDR2 is SVGIG (reference sequence). Trimming removed 3 bases at V and 4 bases at J, with 7 bases between. This chain's CDR3 is CAWSTGYNSPLHF. The CDR3 DNA reads TGTGCCTGGAGCACGGGGTATAATTCACCCCTCCACTTT. Full variable domain (remainder filled in from reference TRBV30 and TRBJ1-6): SQTIHQWPATLVQPVGSPLSLECTVEGTSNPNLYWYRQAAGRGLQLLFYSVGIGQISSEVPQNLSASRPQDRQFILSSKKLLLSDSGFYLCAWSTGYNSPLHFGNGTRLTVT.

This clone has only one observation. The chain joins TRBV2 to TRBJ2-1, with 9 bases fitting TRBD2. CDR3 length equals 16 residues. The V gene's germline CDR1 is SNHLY and CDR2 FYNNEI. With 0 bases clipped from V and 8 bases from J, the junction kept 8 bases outside the gene matches. The CDR3 nucleotides are TGTGCCAGCAGTGAAGCGCTTTTAGCGGGAGCCCATGAGCAGTTCTTC. Translating gives CASSEALLAGAHEQFF.

The chain couples TRBV9 to TRBJ1-2; D uncertain. Germline values: CDR1 SGDLS, CDR2 YYNGEE. The V end lost 3 bases, the J end lost 7 bases, and 19 bases lay between the germline ends. This CDR3 comprises 15 residues. Here the CDR3 DNA reads TGTGCCAGCAGCGGCCCCGCGGAAAGTACCGCTGGCTACACCTTC. The encoded protein is CASSGPAESTAGYTF.

This rearrangement joins TRBV6-6 to TRBJ1-6; the D gene is possibly TRBD1 (6 bases). V shed 6 bases and J shed 7 bases, with 13 bases lying between them. The CDR3 totals 14 residues. CDR1 and CDR2 from the germline V gene are MNHNY and SVGAGI (reference sequence). Here the CDR3 reads CASSETGRNSPLHF. The CDR3 nucleotides are TGTGCCAGCAGCGAAACAGGGCGCAATTCACCCCTCCACTTT.

This chain connects TRBV5-1 to TRBJ1-6, with D maybe TRBD1 (6 bases). This CDR3 has 15 residues. Trimming removed 5 bases at V and 8 bases at J, with 17 bases between. Germline-derived CDR1 and CDR2 are SGHRS and YFSETQ. CDR3 bases: TGCGCCAGCAGTTTTCAGGGGTCGGTGGATTCACCCCTCCACTTT. Translated, it gives CASSFQGSVDSPLHF. The whole variable domain, filled in from reference TRBV5-1 and TRBJ1-6, reads KAGVTQTPRYLIKTRGQQVTLSCSPISGHRSVSWYQQTPGQGLQFLFEYFSETQRNKGNFPGRFSGRQFSNSRSEMNVSTLELGDSALYLCASSFQGSVDSPLHFGNGTRLTVT.

The rearrangement uses TRBV7-6 and TRBJ2-5; 10 bases match TRBD1. V shed 3 bases, J shed 5 bases, and the junction held 9 bases outside the gene matches. The CDR3 extends over 16 amino acids. The V gene's germline CDR1 is SGHVS and CDR2 FNYEAQ. CDR3 nucleotide sequence: TGTGCCAGCAGCTTCGTAGGGGACAGGGGCGAGGAGACCCAGTACTTC. Translated, it gives CASSFVGDRGEETQYF.

This clone was seen once. DNA for the CDR3: TGTGCCAGCTCACCACCTACGAACACCGGGGAGCTGTTTTTT. It is translated as CASSPPTNTGELFF. This chain links TRBV18 with TRBJ2-2, with D unresolved. With 0 bases removed from V and 0 bases from J, the gap between germline ends came to 2 bases. Per germline, CDR1 KGHSH and CDR2 LQKENI. The CDR3 is 14 residues long.

This clone appeared once. This chain uses TRBV28 with TRBJ2-7; 9 bases match TRBD2. V shed 7 bases, J shed 0 bases, and the junction held 7 bases outside the gene matches. The CDR3 consists of 15 residues. Germline loops: CDR1 MDHEN, CDR2 SYDVKM. The CDR3 nucleotides are TGTGCCAGCAATACGGGACTAGCAAGCTCCTACGAGCAGTACTTC. Its translation: CASNTGLASSYEQYF.

The V call is TRBV18, the J call TRBJ2-7, with 8 bases that match TRBD2. Germline V gene lookup returns CDR1 KGHSH and CDR2 LQKENI. The CDR3 length is 13 residues. J lost 7 bases, V lost 6 bases, and 8 bases had no gene match. CDR3 sequence: CASSSGTQREQYF. The CDR3 bases are TGTGCCAGCTCTAGCGGGACCCAGAGGGAGCAGTACTTC.

This clone was detected only once. V usage is TRBV30 and J usage is TRBJ1-5; a weak D match, TRBD1 (5 bases). CDR3 length equals 15 residues. V was cut by 4 bases and J by 7 bases, with 20 bases left in between. Germline CDR1 is GTSNPN and CDR2 is SVGIG (reference sequence). The CDR3 loop is CAWTEGTGGGQPQHF. Written as DNA, the CDR3 is TGTGCCTGGACCGAGGGGACCGGCGGGGGGCAGCCCCAGCATTTT.

This rearrangement joins TRBV6-5 to TRBJ2-7; possibly TRBD1 for D (7 bases). This CDR3 has 15 residues. Germline V lookup: CDR1 MNHEY, CDR2 SVGAGI. Trimming pared 6 bases from V and 2 bases from J, leaving 17 bases between. The CDR3 protein is CASSDGPGGTYEQYF. The DNA of the CDR3 is TGTGCCAGCAGCGATGGACCAGGGGGGACCTACGAGCAGTACTTC.

This chain links TRBV27 with TRBJ2-6; TRBD1 agrees at 8 bases. The ends lost 4 bases at V and 0 bases at J; junction bases unmatched: 8. CDR1 is MNHEY and CDR2 is SMNVEV in the germline V gene (reference sequence). The CDR3 is 18 residues long. The CDR3 DNA follows: TGTGCCAGCAGTTCTTACAGGGGGTCCGTCTCTGGGGCCAACGTCCTGACTTTC. Encoded protein: CASSSYRGSVSGANVLTF.